This T cell receptor beta chain was identified during a study of cytomegalovirus exposure and HLA in healthy donors. Primers: 60 Vbeta forward and 13 Jbeta reverse. Using immunoSEQ multiplex PCR, the repertoire was profiled, and TCRdb retains in-frame clones only, with some absent. The sample contains tens of thousands of clones, roughly two thirds of which appear only once. Details on this clone: Its antigen is not known.

Between the trimmed V and J ends, which lost 6 bases and 10 bases, there was a span of 10 bases. The CDR3 length is 11 residues. Germline V CDR1 and CDR2: LNHDA, SQIVND (reference sequence). Study findings and constraints: The study dropped some indistinguishable V segments, TRBV6-2 and TRBV6-3 among them. Most of the CMV-associated TCR beta chains (in a later analysis) appeared to be HLA-restricted.

The sequence came from a woman aged 45-60 years in good health and CMV-seropositive. V and J are TRBV19 and TRBJ2-1; D remains ambiguous. The sequenced sample consisted of PBMCs. CDR3 sequence reads: CASRVGQEQFF. CDR3 in DNA: TGTGCCAGTAGGGTGGGCCAGGAGCAGTTCTTC.